This T cell receptor (beta chain) appears in the sequencing data of a study of blood T cell repertoires in COVID-19. Background on the study: Samples representing acute and convalescent COVID-19 were sourced from the United States, Italy and Spain. Sources were T cells, B-cell-depleted T cells, or PBMCs; the material itself was cDNA or gDNA.

Authors' processing steps: Reference gene primers were amplified, and this amplification served to estimate nucleated cell counts. Data came from immunoSEQ multiplex PCR; TCRdb stores just in-frame clones and leaves some out. V and J calls plus clone size are reproduced from that table; the DNA served to infer D and trimming. The sample records about 87,000 clones, over 75% being singletons. The CDR3 is 14 residues long. The V gene's germline CDR1 is SGHDN and CDR2 FVKESK. Trimming pared 0 bases from V and 4 bases from J, leaving 9 bases between. The sample was peripheral blood. V gene TRBV14 combines with J gene TRBJ1-2, with D unresolved. The TCR originated in a human donor with acute or convalescent COVID-19. The donor label of this sample is uncertain. CDR3 residues: CASSQDQRGYGYTF. The CDR3 nucleotides are TGTGCCAGCAGCCAAGATCAGCGGGGCTATGGCTACACCTTC.